This TCR beta chain was recorded in a study of blood T cell repertoires in COVID-19. Study at large: The United States, Italy and Spain provided the acute and convalescent COVID-19 samples. PBMCs, B-cell-depleted T cells, or T cells were the source of the cDNA or gDNA that made up the material.

Methods used by the authors: Reference gene primer amplification gave nucleated cell count estimates. Using immunoSEQ multiplex PCR, the repertoire was profiled, and TCRdb retains in-frame clones only, with some absent. Clone size and the V and J calls come from that table; the DNA yielded D and trimming. This sample has 200,000 to 250,000 clones, with around 80% found just once. Germline loops: CDR1 MNHEY, CDR2 SVGAGI. This CDR3 spans 13 amino acids. Trimming took 6 bases from V and 3 from J, leaving 11 bases between them. At least ten counts were recorded for this clone. J is TRBJ1-2 and V is TRBV6-5; D is undetermined. The sequenced sample was peripheral blood. The clonotype was recovered from a man aged 30 to 45 with active or convalescent COVID-19. The CDR3 coding sequence is TGTGCCAGCAGAATGGGAGTTTACTATGGCTACACCTTC. Protein product: CASRMGVYYGYTF.